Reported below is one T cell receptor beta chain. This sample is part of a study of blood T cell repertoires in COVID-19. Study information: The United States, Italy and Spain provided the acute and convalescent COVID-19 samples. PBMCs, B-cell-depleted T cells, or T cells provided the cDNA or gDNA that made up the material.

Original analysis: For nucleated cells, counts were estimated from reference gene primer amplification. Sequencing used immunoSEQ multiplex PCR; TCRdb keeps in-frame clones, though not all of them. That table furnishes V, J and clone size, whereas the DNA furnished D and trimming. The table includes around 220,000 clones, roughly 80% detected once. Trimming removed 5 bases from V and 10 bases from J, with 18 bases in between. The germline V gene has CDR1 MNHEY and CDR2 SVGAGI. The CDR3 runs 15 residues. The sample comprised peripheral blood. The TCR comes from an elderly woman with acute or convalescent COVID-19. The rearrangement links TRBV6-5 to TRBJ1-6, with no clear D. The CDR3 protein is CASSPRPLYGSPLHF. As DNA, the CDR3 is TGTGCCAGCAGTCCCCGGCCTCTCTACGGGTCACCCCTCCACTTT.